The 25 T cell receptor beta chains given below trace back to one sample, sequenced in a study of blood T cell repertoires in COVID-19. Sequencing used immunoSEQ multiplex PCR; TCRdb keeps in-frame clones, though not all of them. This sample has over 110,000 clones, with approximately 80% found just once. Sequenced: peripheral blood. These receptors were collected from a human donor in a cohort sampled during active COVID-19.

This sequence joins TRBV7-2 and TRBJ1-3; D is undetermined. CDR3 length: 17 residues. CDR1 is SGHTA and CDR2 is FQGNSA in the germline V gene. The ends were cut back, 1 base at V and 0 bases at J, with 13 bases in the middle. The CDR3 reads CASSLEALPHSGNTIYF. The CDR3 region has the DNA TGTGCCAGCAGCTTAGAGGCACTACCACACTCTGGAAACACCATATATTTT.

The chain is built from TRBV23-1 and TRBJ2-2, with D maybe TRBD1 (5 bases). TRBV23-1 is an ORF, with its function uncertain. V gave up 2 bases and J gave up 3 bases, with 10 bases separating them. This CDR3 spans 15 amino acids. Written as DNA, the CDR3 is TGCGCCAGCAGTCAAAGGGGTTGTGACACCGGGGAGCTGTTTTTT. This sequence encodes CASSQRGCDTGELFF.

V usage is TRBV5-1 and J usage is TRBJ2-3; maybe TRBD2 (5 bases). Germline loops: CDR1 SGHRS, CDR2 YFSETQ. Trimming shortened V by 4 bases and J by 4 bases, and 13 bases separated the two germline ends. CDR3 length: 14 residues. CDR3 in DNA: TGCGCCAGCAGCATAAGCGGAAGTGCAGATACGCAGTATTTT. It is translated as CASSISGSADTQYF.

The genes are TRBV6-4 and TRBJ1-2; 8 nucleotides align to TRBD1. The V and J ends lost 4 bases and 7 bases, in that order; junction bases with no gene match: 8. This CDR3 has 14 residues. Germline V CDR1 and CDR2: MRHNA, SNTAGT. CDR3: CASSAGQDGVGYTF. The DNA of the CDR3 is TGTGCCAGCAGTGCGGGACAGGACGGGGTTGGCTACACCTTC.

The chain employs TRBV28 and TRBJ2-7; TRBD2 aligns across 8 bases. With V trimmed by 7 bases and J by 2 bases, 10 bases remained unmatched. Germline loops: CDR1 MDHEN, CDR2 SYDVKM. CDR3 length: 15 residues. The CDR3 reads CASTPGGTRTYEQYF. The CDR3 DNA reads TGTGCCAGCACTCCCGGGGGGACTAGGACCTACGAGCAGTACTTC.

The chain links TRBV6-5 to TRBJ1-1; D may be TRBD1 (6 bases). Per the germline V gene, CDR1 is MNHEY and CDR2 is SVGAGI. V shed 0 bases and J shed 4 bases, with 15 bases lying between them. There are 16 residues in the CDR3. DNA of the CDR3: TGTGCCAGCAGTTACTCGGTCGGGGGCGGGAGCACTGAAGCTTTCTTT. Protein: CASSYSVGGGSTEAFF.

The genes are TRBV2 and TRBJ2-7; D is undetermined. V dropped 7 bases and J dropped 2 bases, with 6 bases sitting between them. Germline CDR1 reads SNHLY; CDR2 reads FYNNEI. The CDR3 is 11 amino acids. CDR3 nucleotide sequence: TGTGCCAGCACTAGTGCCTACGAGCAGTACTTC. This translates into CASTSAYEQYF.

The chain couples TRBV4-3 to TRBJ2-7; 7 bases fit TRBD1. The germline V gene has CDR1 LGHNA and CDR2 YSLEER. V shed 0 bases and J 1 base; nucleotides not matched to a gene: 3. The CDR3 runs 15 residues. CDR3 DNA sequence: TGCGCCAGCAGCCAAGAACGGGACAGTTCCTACGAGCAGTACTTC. Its translation is CASSQERDSSYEQYF.

The CDR3 bases are TGTGCCAGCAGCCGCACCGGGACTAGTGACGAGCAGTACTTC. This codes for CASSRTGTSDEQYF. This rearrangement joins TRBV7-9 to TRBJ2-7; 8 bases fit TRBD2. With V trimmed by 5 bases and J by 5 bases, 8 bases remained unmatched. The CDR3 is 14 amino acids. The V gene's germline CDR1 is SEHNR and CDR2 FQNEAQ (reference sequence).

V is TRBV5-4 and J is TRBJ2-3, with 8 nucleotides matching TRBD2. V shed 2 bases, J shed 0 bases, and the junction held 5 bases outside the gene matches. Germline assignment: CDR1 SGHNT and CDR2 YYREEE (reference sequence). The CDR3 loop spans 16 amino acids. CDR3 residues: CASSLGAGVSTDTQYF. Here the CDR3 DNA reads TGTGCCAGCAGCTTAGGAGCGGGAGTGAGCACAGATACGCAGTATTTT.

This clone was recorded a few times. This chain uses TRBV27 with TRBJ2-7; 9 bases are shared with TRBD1. This CDR3 is built from 16 residues. The germline CDR1 and CDR2 sequences are MNHEY and SMNVEV (reference sequence). The V and J ends lost 5 bases and 3 bases, in that order; junction bases with no gene match: 11. As DNA, the CDR3 is TGTGCCAGCAGTCAAAGACTCCCGGGACAGGGCTACGAGCAGTACTTC. Protein sequence: CASSQRLPGQGYEQYF.

This clone was observed once. The V and J genes are TRBV28 and TRBJ2-7; D is possibly TRBD2 (6 bases). The length of the CDR3 is 14 residues. V lost 6 bases and J 0 bases, leaving 12 bases between the germline ends. CDR1 is MDHEN, CDR2 SYDVKM, per germline. The CDR3 sequence is CASRSGTPSYEQYF. CDR3 sequence (DNA): TGTGCCAGCAGGTCCGGGACTCCCTCCTACGAGCAGTACTTC.

This clone was observed once. The chain couples TRBV7-3 to TRBJ2-1; tentatively, D is TRBD2 (6 bases). From germline, CDR1 is SGHTA and CDR2 FQGTGA. Trimming stripped 5 bases from V and 3 bases from J, with 17 bases between. This CDR3 is built from 16 residues. The DNA of the CDR3 is TGTGCCAGCAGCCCGAAGCCGGGACTGGGCTACAATGAGCAGTTCTTC. Amino acid sequence: CASSPKPGLGYNEQFF.

The CDR3 reads CASSPVGSSNQPQHF. CDR3 nucleotide sequence: TGTGCCAGCTCACCGGTGGGCTCTAGCAATCAGCCCCAGCATTTT. The genes are TRBV18 and TRBJ1-5; D is undetermined. The CDR3 spans 15 residues. The germline V gene encodes CDR1 KGHSH and CDR2 LQKENI. V lost 3 bases, J lost 0 bases, and 9 bases lay in between.

The chain employs TRBV7-2 and TRBJ1-3; D is undetermined. CDR1 is SGHTA, CDR2 FQGNSA, per germline. V was cut by 5 bases and J by 14 bases, with 13 bases left in between. CDR3 length: 11 residues. CDR3 region: CASSPYTDLYF. In DNA, the CDR3 is TGTGCCAGCAGCCCATATACAGATTTATATTTT.

V is TRBV18 and J is TRBJ2-5, with D perhaps TRBD2 (6 bases). The germline V gene has CDR1 KGHSH and CDR2 LQKENI. The germline V and J ends were trimmed by 2 bases and 5 bases, with 6 bases remaining between them. The CDR3 has 12 amino acids. The CDR3 loop reads CASSPGGETQYF. CDR3 sequence (DNA): TGTGCCAGCTCACCAGGGGGGGAGACCCAGTACTTC.

The chain employs TRBV24-1 and TRBJ2-1; 7 nucleotides align to TRBD2. With 4 bases clipped from V and 5 bases from J, the junction kept 7 bases outside the gene matches. Germline CDR1 KGHDR, CDR2 SFDVKD. The CDR3 loop spans 15 amino acids. The CDR3 coding sequence is TGTGCCACCAGTGAAGGCGGCGGGAGTGACAATGAGCAGTTCTTC. It encodes CATSEGGGSDNEQFF.

The J gene is TRBJ1-1, the V gene TRBV7-3; maybe TRBD1 (5 bases). V was cut by 5 bases and J by 5 bases, with 15 bases left in between. The length of the CDR3 is 14 residues. CDR1 is SGHTA and CDR2 is FQGTGA in the germline V gene. CDR3 in amino acids: CASSPGHVRTEAFF. The CDR3, as DNA: TGTGCCAGCAGCCCCGGACACGTGAGGACTGAAGCTTTCTTT. The variable domain in full, completed from reference TRBV7-3 and TRBJ1-1, reads GAGVSQTPSNKVTEKGKYVELRCDPISGHTALYWYRQSLGQGPEFLIYFQGTGAADDSGLPNDRFFAVRPEGSVSTLKIQRTERGDSAVYLCASSPGHVRTEAFFGQGTRLTVV.

The chain links TRBV24-1 to TRBJ2-3; perhaps TRBD2 as D (6 bases). In germline, CDR1 is KGHDR, CDR2 SFDVKD. V was pared by 3 bases and J by 6 bases, with 9 bases between. The CDR3 covers 13 residues. CDR3 protein: CATSDGGMDTQYF. CDR3 nucleotide sequence: TGTGCCACCAGTGATGGCGGGATGGATACGCAGTATTTT.

This clone came up a few times. The chain has TRBV7-3 and TRBJ2-7; TRBD2 aligns across 14 bases. V trimming: 1 base; J trimming: 0 bases; junction bases outside the gene matches: 14. Germline CDR1 and CDR2: SGHTA and FQGTGA. The CDR3 has 21 residues. CDR3 amino acids: CASSLSGLRTSGRYRSYEQYF. CDR3 in DNA: TGTGCCAGCAGCTTAAGCGGGCTTCGGACTAGCGGGAGGTACCGCTCCTACGAGCAGTACTTC.

The chain joins TRBV6-5 to TRBJ2-7; TRBD1 agrees at 7 bases. With 6 bases clipped from V and 5 bases from J, the junction kept 10 bases outside the gene matches. From germline, CDR1 is MNHEY and CDR2 SVGAGI. CDR3 length: 14 amino acids. CDR3 DNA sequence: TGTGCCAGCAGGGCGACAGGGAGCGTCAACGAGCAGTACTTC. The encoded protein is CASRATGSVNEQYF.

In its sample, this clone was seen once. The gene calls are TRBV27 and TRBJ2-3; TRBD1 might be the D (5 bases). This CDR3 is built from 15 residues. The germline V gene encodes CDR1 MNHEY and CDR2 SMNVEV (reference sequence). The germline V and J ends were trimmed by 1 base and 2 bases, with 10 bases remaining between them. CDR3 in DNA: TGTGCCAGCAGTTTATTTGGGGCAGCCACAGATACGCAGTATTTT. Protein product: CASSLFGAATDTQYF.

This chain connects TRBV28 to TRBJ2-6, with 7 positions matching TRBD1. The junction had 5 bases not matched to a gene; V was cut back by 5 bases and J by 4 bases. Looked up from germline, CDR1 is MDHEN and CDR2 is SYDVKM. CDR3 size: 15 residues. Written as DNA, the CDR3 is TGTGCCAGCAGTATAACAGGGGCCGGGGCCAACGTCCTGACTTTC. This sequence encodes CASSITGAGANVLTF.

This chain uses TRBV7-2 with TRBJ2-7, with 15 bases fitting TRBD2. The ends lost 2 bases at V and 2 bases at J; junction bases unmatched: 4. The germline gives CDR1 SGHTA, CDR2 FQGNSA. The CDR3 has 17 amino acids. CDR3 in amino acids: CASSLIRTSGRAYEQYF. CDR3 sequence (DNA): TGTGCCAGCAGCTTAATTCGGACTAGCGGGAGGGCCTACGAGCAGTACTTC. Filled out from reference TRBV7-2 and TRBJ2-7, the complete variable domain reads GAGVSQSPSNKVTEKGKDVELRCDPISGHTALYWYRQSLGQGLEFLIYFQGNSAPDKSGLPSDRFSAERTGGSVSTLTIQRTQQEDSAVYLCASSLIRTSGRAYEQYFGPGTRLTVT.

V is TRBV6-2 or TRBV6-3 and J is TRBJ2-7, with TRBD2 matching over 9 bases. The V segment lost 4 bases and the J segment 6 bases; nucleotides outside the gene matches: 7. The germline V gene has CDR1 MNHEY and CDR2 SVGEGT. The CDR3 is 14 residues long. The CDR3 sequence is CASSFGSGRREQYF. The DNA for the CDR3 is TGTGCCAGCAGTTTCGGTAGCGGGAGACGCGAGCAGTACTTC.